This T cell receptor (beta chain) is drawn from a study of blood T cell repertoires in COVID-19. Overall study: In each case, the material was cDNA or gDNA derived from T cells, B-cell-depleted T cells, or PBMCs.

The protocol was immunoSEQ multiplex PCR, while the TCRdb copy is restricted to in-frame clones and leaves out a portion. This table has roughly 160,000 clones, 79% appearing once. The CDR3 is 18 amino acids. V shed 5 bases and J 0 bases; nucleotides not matched to a gene: 11. In germline, CDR1 is ENHRY, CDR2 SYGVKD. This TCR derives from a woman between 70 and 85 years old in a cohort exposed to, infected with or recovered from COVID-19 (not recorded which). Specimen: PBMCs or T cells enriched from blood (not recorded which). The rearrangement joins TRBV10-3 to TRBJ2-2; 8 nucleotides align to TRBD2. The CDR3 sequence: CAISKRLAGPTNTGELFF. In DNA, the CDR3 is TGTGCCATCAGTAAACGGCTAGCGGGTCCCACGAACACCGGGGAGCTGTTTTTT.